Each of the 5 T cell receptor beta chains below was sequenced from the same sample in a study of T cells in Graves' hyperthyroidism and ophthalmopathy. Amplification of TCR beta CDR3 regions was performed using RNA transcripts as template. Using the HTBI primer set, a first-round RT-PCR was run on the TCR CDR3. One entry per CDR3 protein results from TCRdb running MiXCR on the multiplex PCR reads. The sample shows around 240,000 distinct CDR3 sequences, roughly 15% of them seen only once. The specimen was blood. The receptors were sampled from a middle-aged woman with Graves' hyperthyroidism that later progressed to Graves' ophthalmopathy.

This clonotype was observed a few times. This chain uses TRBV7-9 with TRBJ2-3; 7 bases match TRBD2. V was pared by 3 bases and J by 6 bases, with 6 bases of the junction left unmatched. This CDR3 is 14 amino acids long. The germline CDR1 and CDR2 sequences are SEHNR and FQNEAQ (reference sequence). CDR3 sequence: CASSLGGLLDTQYF. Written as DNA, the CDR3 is TGTGCCAGCAGCTTGGGAGGGCTCCTCGATACGCAGTATTTT.

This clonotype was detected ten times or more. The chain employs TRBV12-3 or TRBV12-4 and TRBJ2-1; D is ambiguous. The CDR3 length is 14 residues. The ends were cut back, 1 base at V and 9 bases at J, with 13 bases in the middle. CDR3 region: CASSLGITPGEQFF. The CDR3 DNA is TGTGCCAGCAGTTTAGGGATCACCCCCGGTGAGCAGTTCTTC.

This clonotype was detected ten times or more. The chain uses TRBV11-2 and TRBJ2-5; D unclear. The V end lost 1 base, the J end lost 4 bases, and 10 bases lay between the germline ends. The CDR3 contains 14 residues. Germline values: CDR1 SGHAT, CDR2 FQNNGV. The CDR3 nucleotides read TGTGCCAGCAGCTTAGGGCTGGATGGAGAGACCCAGTACTTC. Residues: CASSLGLDGETQYF.

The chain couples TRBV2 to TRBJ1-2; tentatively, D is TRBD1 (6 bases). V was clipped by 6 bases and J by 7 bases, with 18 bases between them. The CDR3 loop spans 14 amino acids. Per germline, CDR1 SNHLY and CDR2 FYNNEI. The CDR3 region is CASSVLTGRSGYTF. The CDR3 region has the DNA TGTGCCAGCAGCGTTCTCACAGGGAGAAGTGGCTACACCTTC.

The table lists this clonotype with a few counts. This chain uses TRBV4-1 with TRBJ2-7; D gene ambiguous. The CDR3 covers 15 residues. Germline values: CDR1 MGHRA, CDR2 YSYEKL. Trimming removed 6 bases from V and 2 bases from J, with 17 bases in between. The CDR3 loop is CASRLSQALAYEQYF. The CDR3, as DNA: TGCGCCAGCAGGCTATCTCAGGCCCTCGCCTACGAGCAGTACTTC.